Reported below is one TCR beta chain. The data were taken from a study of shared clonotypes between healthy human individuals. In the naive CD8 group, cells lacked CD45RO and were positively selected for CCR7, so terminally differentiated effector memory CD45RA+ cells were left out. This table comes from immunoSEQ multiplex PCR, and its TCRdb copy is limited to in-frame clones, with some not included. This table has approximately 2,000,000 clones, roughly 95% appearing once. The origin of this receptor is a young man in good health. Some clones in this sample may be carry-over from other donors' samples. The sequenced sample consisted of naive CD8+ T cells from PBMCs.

Written as DNA, the CDR3 is TGTGCCAGCAGTTACACGACCCGGACCGAGCAGTACTTC. Translation gives CASSYTTRTEQYF. The chain links TRBV6-5 to TRBJ2-7, with D unresolved. This CDR3 is built from 13 residues. Germline V gene sequence: CDR1 MNHEY, CDR2 SVGAGI. V lost 2 bases and J lost 6, with 11 bases in between.